This passage covers 26 T cell receptor beta chains from one sample sequenced in a study of shared clonotypes between healthy human individuals. TCRdb's table, derived via immunoSEQ multiplex PCR, lists solely in-frame clones and lacks some. The data show some 1,100,000 clones, 75% to 85% seen once. Sequencing was carried out using memory CD4+ T cells from PBMCs. The subset: CD45RA-negative fraction. Source of these receptors: a young man in good health. Some clones in this sample may be carry-over from other donors' samples.

The chain is built from TRBV7-2 and TRBJ2-5; D is possibly TRBD1 (6 bases). The V gene's germline CDR1 is SGHTA and CDR2 FQGNSA. V dropped 6 bases and J dropped 3 bases, with 14 bases sitting between them. This CDR3 is built from 14 residues. CDR3 amino acids: CASSSTRDKETQYF. The CDR3 bases are TGTGCCAGCAGTTCTACTAGGGACAAAGAGACCCAGTACTTC.

This clone was seen only once. The chain is built from TRBV19 and TRBJ1-2; 8 bases line up with TRBD1. CDR1 is LNHDA and CDR2 is SQIVND in the germline V gene (reference sequence). With 3 bases clipped from V and 4 bases from J, the junction kept 7 bases outside the gene matches. This CDR3 has 15 amino acids. CDR3 DNA: TGTGCCAGTAGTATTCTGGCAGGGGGCGCCTATGGCTACACCTTC. As protein: CASSILAGGAYGYTF.

The chain combines TRBV5-6 with TRBJ2-2; D is unresolved. V was clipped by 0 bases and J by 1 base, with 4 bases between them. Per germline, CDR1 SGHDT and CDR2 YYEEEE. The CDR3 totals 14 residues. The CDR3 loop reads CASSLDWNTGELFF. The CDR3 region has the DNA TGTGCCAGCAGCTTGGACTGGAACACCGGGGAGCTGTTTTTT. The full variable domain, its missing parts supplied by reference TRBV5-6 and TRBJ2-2, is DAGVTQSPTHLIKTRGQQVTLRCSPKSGHDTVSWYQQALGQGPQFIFQYYEEEERQRGNFPDRFSGHQFPNYSSELNVNALLLGDSALYLCASSLDWNTGELFFGEGSRLTVL.

This clone was picked up many times. The V gene is TRBV7-3, the J gene TRBJ2-6; a possible D gene is TRBD2 (5 bases). The germline gives CDR1 SGHTA, CDR2 FQGTGA. V was cut by 5 bases and J by 0 bases, with 11 bases left in between. CDR3 length: 16 residues. CDR3 bases: TGTGCCAGCAGCCCTGGTCGGGGCTCTGGGGCCAACGTCCTGACTTTC. This translates into CASSPGRGSGANVLTF.

The chain recombines TRBV5-6 with TRBJ2-7; 8 positions match TRBD2. The germline CDR1 and CDR2 sequences are SGHDT and YYEEEE. The V gene end was trimmed by 3 bases and the J gene end by 2 bases; junction bases not matched to a gene: 7. CDR3 length: 15 amino acids. CDR3 sequence reads: CASSSLAGLPYEQYF. The CDR3 region has the DNA TGTGCCAGCAGCTCCTTAGCGGGACTCCCCTACGAGCAGTACTTC. The full variable domain, rest sourced from reference TRBV5-6 and TRBJ2-7, is DAGVTQSPTHLIKTRGQQVTLRCSPKSGHDTVSWYQQALGQGPQFIFQYYEEEERQRGNFPDRFSGHQFPNYSSELNVNALLLGDSALYLCASSSLAGLPYEQYFGPGTRLTVT.

For this clone: Additional DNA sequences in this sample encode the identical CDR3. This chain joins TRBV5-8 and TRBJ1-2, with no clear D. Germline V gene lookup returns CDR1 SGHTS and CDR2 YDEGEE. The CDR3 is 14 amino acids. Trimming cost V 0 bases and J 5 bases, with 11 bases left between them. Here the CDR3 DNA reads TGTGCCAGCAGCTTGGCCGGCCGCTCGTATGGCTACACCTTC. Translation: CASSLAGRSYGYTF.

Turning to this clone: Being one base from a much bigger clone, this may be a read error. This same CDR3 is encoded by further DNA sequences in the sample. The gene calls are TRBV7-2 and TRBJ2-5; TRBD2 matches at 12 bases. Germline assignment: CDR1 SGHTA and CDR2 FQGNSA. J was trimmed by 4 bases and V by 5 bases; bases with no gene match: 2. The CDR3 covers 14 residues. CDR3 region: CASSLGLAGETQYF. The CDR3 DNA follows: TGTGCCAGCAGCCTGGGACTAGCGGGAGAGACCCAGTACTTC.

This clone is a singleton in its sample. This sequence may be a read error, since a much larger clone differs from it by one base. The V call is TRBV25-1, the J call TRBJ2-3; D ambiguous. The CDR3 runs 12 residues. Germline CDR1 MGHDK, CDR2 SYGVNS. The V end was cut by 3 bases, the J end by 6 bases, with 7 bases between. CDR3 sequence reads: CASSDRADTQYF. The CDR3 DNA sequence: TGTGCCAGCAGTGACCGGGCGGATACGCAGTATTTT.

The rearrangement joins TRBV6-1 to TRBJ1-2; TRBD1 might be the D (6 bases). Per germline, CDR1 MNHNS and CDR2 SASEGT. V was trimmed by 3 bases and J by 4 bases, leaving 12 bases between them. CDR3 length equals 14 residues. The CDR3 bases are TGTGCCAGCAGTGAGCAGGGGCAAGCCTATGGCTACACCTTC. Translated: CASSEQGQAYGYTF.

V and J are TRBV7-2 and TRBJ1-2; TRBD1 aligns across 8 bases. Per the germline V gene, CDR1 is SGHTA and CDR2 is FQGNSA. CDR3 size: 14 residues. Trimming took 5 bases from V and 2 from J; bases not matched to a gene: 4. The chain's CDR3 is CASSLDRANYGYTF. CDR3 nucleotides: TGTGCCAGCAGCCTGGACAGGGCCAACTATGGCTACACCTTC. The full variable domain, in which reference TRBV7-2 and TRBJ1-2 provide the parts outside the CDR3, is GAGVSQSPSNKVTEKGKDVELRCDPISGHTALYWYRQSLGQGLEFLIYFQGNSAPDKSGLPSDRFSAERTGGSVSTLTIQRTQQEDSAVYLCASSLDRANYGYTFGSGTRLTVV.

The J gene is TRBJ2-5, the V gene TRBV7-2, with 9 bases aligning to TRBD2. The junction had 13 bases not matched to a gene; V was cut back by 1 base and J by 1 base. This CDR3 has 19 amino acids. The germline gives CDR1 SGHTA, CDR2 FQGNSA. CDR3 bases: TGTGCCAGCAGCTTAGTTGGGACTAGCAATGGGGTTCTCCAAGAGACCCAGTACTTC. The encoded protein is CASSLVGTSNGVLQETQYF.

This clone has a handful of counts. The gene calls are TRBV4-1 and TRBJ2-1; TRBD2 is a possible D gene (6 bases). V was cut by 3 bases and J by 10 bases, with 13 bases left in between. Germline CDR1 is MGHRA and CDR2 is YSYEKL. The length of the CDR3 is 13 residues. This CDR3 reads CASSHPRTMEQFF. As DNA, the CDR3 is TGCGCCAGCAGCCACCCCCGGACTATGGAGCAGTTCTTC.

The chain links TRBV5-6 to TRBJ2-4; no definite D call. Trimming pared 1 base from V and 3 bases from J, leaving 14 bases between. This CDR3 is 16 amino acids long. Germline V gene sequence: CDR1 SGHDT, CDR2 YYEEEE. CDR3 amino acids: CASSLRRSLDKNIQYF. Written as DNA, the CDR3 is TGTGCCAGCAGCTTGAGGCGGTCCTTGGACAAAAACATTCAGTACTTC.

The chain couples TRBV19 to TRBJ2-5; 10 nucleotides agree with TRBD1. Germline V gene sequence: CDR1 LNHDA, CDR2 SQIVND (reference sequence). V was pared by 6 bases and J by 6 bases, with 7 bases of the junction left unmatched. The CDR3 covers 14 residues. The CDR3 spells CASRSTGGRKTQYF. As DNA, the CDR3 is TGTGCCAGTAGGTCGACAGGGGGCAGGAAGACCCAGTACTTC.

The J gene is TRBJ2-2, the V gene TRBV6-1; D is undetermined. The ends were cut back, 6 bases at V and 3 bases at J, with 11 bases in the middle. Germline V gives CDR1 MNHNS, CDR2 SASEGT. This CDR3 has 14 amino acids. CDR3 in DNA: TGTGCCAGCAGAACCTACTTGGACACCGGGGAGCTGTTTTTT. It yields the protein CASRTYLDTGELFF.

The chain joins TRBV19 to TRBJ2-2; D not resolved. The CDR3 covers 13 residues. Germline V gives CDR1 LNHDA, CDR2 SQIVND (reference sequence). V lost 7 bases and J 0 bases, leaving 6 bases between the germline ends. The CDR3 DNA reads TGTGCCAGTACTGACGCGAACACCGGGGAGCTGTTTTTT. It specifies CASTDANTGELFF.

The chain employs TRBV6-5 and TRBJ2-3; possible D gene TRBD1, 5 bases. CDR1 and CDR2 (germline): MNHEY, SVGAGI. V lost 6 bases, J lost 2 bases, and 12 bases lay in between. This CDR3 has 14 residues. Here the CDR3 reads CASRRTQHTDTQYF. CDR3 DNA: TGTGCCAGCAGACGGACACAACACACAGATACGCAGTATTTT.

The chain is built from TRBV4-3 and TRBJ2-2, with D perhaps TRBD1 (5 bases). CDR3 length: 16 amino acids. Trimming left V 4 bases short and J 2 bases short, with 14 bases between. Germline V gene data show CDR1 as LGHNA and CDR2 as YSLEER. CDR3 residues: CASSLQAAFNTGELFF. CDR3 nucleotides: TGCGCCAGCAGCCTACAGGCCGCCTTTAACACCGGGGAGCTGTTTTTT.

This clone was detected once. The gene calls are TRBV28 and TRBJ2-3, with 9 bases fitting TRBD2. The germline V gene encodes CDR1 MDHEN and CDR2 SYDVKM. J was trimmed by 5 bases and V by 2 bases; bases with no gene match: 5. This CDR3 is built from 15 residues. DNA of the CDR3: TGTGCCAGCAGTTTAGGGGCGGGAGGGGAAGATACGCAGTATTTT. Translated, it gives CASSLGAGGEDTQYF.

The chain recombines TRBV30 with TRBJ2-7; no clear D. Trimming removed 0 bases at V and 6 bases at J, with 12 bases between. Germline V gene data show CDR1 as GTSNPN and CDR2 as SVGIG (reference sequence). CDR3 length: 13 amino acids. CDR3 sequence: CAWSVQLGAEQYF. CDR3 nucleotides: TGTGCCTGGAGTGTACAGTTAGGCGCCGAGCAGTACTTC.

This chain links TRBV5-4 with TRBJ1-2; D gene unclear. CDR3 size: 16 residues. Trimming stripped 2 bases from V and 4 bases from J, with 18 bases between. Per germline, CDR1 SGHNT and CDR2 YYREEE (reference sequence). CDR3 amino acids: CASSLGAGNAPYGYTF. The CDR3 DNA is TGTGCCAGCAGCTTAGGTGCGGGGAACGCTCCCTATGGCTACACCTTC.

The V and J genes are TRBV18 and TRBJ2-6; tentatively, D is TRBD1 (6 bases). The V gene's germline CDR1 is KGHSH and CDR2 LQKENI. V dropped 2 bases and J dropped 0 bases, with 14 bases sitting between them. This CDR3 region has 18 residues. CDR3 loop: CASSPRVDSGSGANVLTF. The CDR3 DNA follows: TGTGCCAGCTCACCAAGGGTGGACAGCGGCTCTGGGGCCAACGTCCTGACTTTC.

The chain uses TRBV11-3 and TRBJ2-3; possible D gene TRBD1, 5 bases. The CDR3 covers 16 residues. V gave up 1 base and J gave up 0 bases, with 11 bases separating them. Looked up from germline, CDR1 is SGHNT and CDR2 is YENEEA. This CDR3 is CASSLGGGTSTDTQYF. DNA of the CDR3: TGTGCCAGCAGCTTAGGGGGCGGAACCAGCACAGATACGCAGTATTTT. Complete variable domain (other parts from reference TRBV11-3 and TRBJ2-3): EAGVVQSPRYKIIEKKQPVAFWCNPISGHNTLYWYLQNLGQGPELLIRYENEEAVDDSQLPKDRFSAERLKGVDSTLKIQPAELGDSAVYLCASSLGGGTSTDTQYFGPGTRLTVL.

This chain uses TRBV6-1 with TRBJ2-7, with 10 bases matching TRBD1. Germline-derived CDR1 and CDR2 are MNHNS and SASEGT. The CDR3 is made up of 14 amino acids. J gave up 6 bases and V 5 bases, and 7 bases lay outside the gene matches. The CDR3, as DNA: TGTGCCAGCAGTCGGGGACAGGGGAGGTCCGAGCAGTACTTC. This encodes CASSRGQGRSEQYF.

The chain has TRBV2 and TRBJ1-1; 7 nucleotides match TRBD1. The ends lost 7 bases at V and 3 bases at J; junction bases unmatched: 11. The CDR3 sequence is 15 residues long. In germline, CDR1 is SNHLY, CDR2 FYNNEI. CDR3 nucleotide sequence: TGTGCCAGCAAGATCGCCGGGCAGGGGGACACTGAAGCTTTCTTT. Translating gives CASKIAGQGDTEAFF.

Only one count was recorded for this clone. The chain is built from TRBV11-2 and TRBJ2-5, with a weak D call TRBD2 (5 bases). Per germline, CDR1 SGHAT and CDR2 FQNNGV. The V end lost 0 bases, the J end lost 6 bases, and 14 bases lay between the germline ends. The CDR3 contains 15 residues. The CDR3 DNA follows: TGTGCCAGCAGCTTAGACCGGACTCCCCATAAGACCCAGTACTTC. This sequence encodes CASSLDRTPHKTQYF.